Each of the 25 T cell receptor beta chains below was sequenced from the same sample in a study of blood T cell repertoires in COVID-19. Method: immunoSEQ multiplex PCR; TCRdb's copy keeps in-frame clones and lacks some. The sample records 220,000 or so clones, roughly 89% being singletons. Sequencing was done on a sample of PBMCs or T cells enriched from blood (not recorded which). The receptors originated from a man younger than 40 who had been exposed to COVID-19.

The CDR3 loop reads CASSIGGIEQYF. The CDR3 region has the DNA TGTGCCAGCAGCATAGGGGGAATCGAGCAGTACTTC. The rearrangement links TRBV5-6 to TRBJ2-7; tentatively, D is TRBD1 (6 bases). From germline, CDR1 is SGHDT and CDR2 YYEEEE. This CDR3 is 12 amino acids long. Trimming took off 4 bases at V and 6 bases at J, with 11 bases between the two ends.

V usage is TRBV27 and J usage is TRBJ1-2; D unresolved. The CDR3 is made up of 14 amino acids. Trimming cost V 5 bases and J 6 bases, with 16 bases left between them. In germline, CDR1 is MNHEY, CDR2 SMNVEV (reference sequence). This CDR3 is CASSKRPRGDGYTF. CDR3 bases: TGTGCCAGCAGTAAGCGGCCCCGAGGCGATGGCTACACCTTC.

The chain uses TRBV5-4 and TRBJ1-3; 8 nucleotides match TRBD1. Germline CDR1 reads SGHNT; CDR2 reads YYREEE (reference sequence). The CDR3 loop spans 16 amino acids. Trimming removed 0 bases from V and 3 bases from J; junction bases left unmatched: 5. The CDR3 loop is CASSLAGGAGGNTIYF. As DNA, the CDR3 is TGTGCCAGCAGCTTGGCAGGGGGCGCTGGTGGAAACACCATATATTTT.

The V and J genes are TRBV6-5 and TRBJ1-1; D gene uncertain. The germline V gene encodes CDR1 MNHEY and CDR2 SVGAGI. This CDR3 spans 13 amino acids. V lost 6 bases, J lost 0 bases, and 8 bases lay in between. CDR3 region: CASRTNMNTEAFF. CDR3 DNA sequence: TGTGCCAGCAGAACTAATATGAACACTGAAGCTTTCTTT.

This CDR3 reads CASSQGDLTNEKLFF. CDR3 nucleotides: TGCGCCAGCAGCCAAGGCGATTTAACTAATGAAAAACTGTTTTTT. The chain combines TRBV4-1 with TRBJ1-4; D unclear. The CDR3 totals 15 residues. Germline-derived CDR1 and CDR2 are MGHRA and YSYEKL. The V end was cut by 1 base, the J end by 1 base, with 7 bases between.

V is TRBV5-1 and J is TRBJ1-5; 7 nucleotides agree with TRBD1. The CDR3 totals 14 residues. V dropped 4 bases and J dropped 7; count of bases not matched to a gene: 8. The V gene's germline CDR1 is SGHRS and CDR2 YFSETQ. CDR3 residues: CASSPGDSRQPQHF. CDR3 sequence (DNA): TGCGCCAGCAGCCCGGGGGACAGCAGACAGCCCCAGCATTTT.

The table lists this clone with a few counts. The chain links TRBV2 to TRBJ2-5; 12 nucleotides agree with TRBD2. Germline-derived CDR1 and CDR2 are SNHLY and FYNNEI. Trimming cost V 4 bases and J 3 bases; bases outside gene matches: 3. The CDR3 extends over 15 amino acids. CDR3 protein: CASSGLAGAEETQYF. The CDR3 DNA sequence: TGTGCCAGCAGTGGACTAGCGGGGGCAGAAGAGACCCAGTACTTC.

The chain recombines TRBV9 with TRBJ2-3, with TRBD2 matching 8 bases. The trim removed 4 bases at V and 4 bases at J, leaving 5 bases unmatched. The CDR3 length is 14 residues. The germline CDR1 and CDR2 sequences are SGDLS and YYNGEE. The CDR3 protein is CASSPGLAADTQYF. CDR3 sequence (DNA): TGTGCCAGCAGCCCTGGACTAGCTGCAGATACGCAGTATTTT. Full variable domain (missing parts from reference TRBV9 and TRBJ2-3): DSGVTQTPKHLITATGQRVTLRCSPRSGDLSVYWYQQSLDQGLQFLIQYYNGEERAKGNILERFSAQQFPDLHSELNLSSLELGDSALYFCASSPGLAADTQYFGPGTRLTVL.

V and J are TRBV4-2 and TRBJ2-3, with 8 nucleotides matching TRBD1. Germline V gene data show CDR1 as LGHNA and CDR2 as YNFKEQ. Trimming took 0 bases from V and 3 from J; bases not matched to a gene: 5. The CDR3 contains 16 residues. CDR3 sequence reads: CASSQEQGGNTDTQYF. The CDR3, as DNA: TGTGCCAGCAGCCAAGAACAGGGGGGTAATACAGATACGCAGTATTTT.

This chain uses TRBV19 with TRBJ2-1; D is unresolved. CDR3 size: 15 residues. In germline, CDR1 is LNHDA, CDR2 SQIVND (reference sequence). V was trimmed by 3 bases and J by 2 bases, leaving 11 bases between them. The chain's CDR3 is CASSIEAETYNEQFF. As DNA, the CDR3 is TGTGCCAGTAGTATTGAGGCGGAGACCTACAATGAGCAGTTCTTC.

This clone was observed a few times. The CDR3 reads CATSRGEAGNTIYF. In DNA, the CDR3 is TGTGCCACCAGCAGGGGAGAGGCTGGAAACACCATATATTTT. The V gene is TRBV15, the J gene TRBJ1-3; D is uncertain. Trimming left V 3 bases short and J 2 bases short, with 8 bases between. The CDR3 covers 14 residues. The germline V gene encodes CDR1 LNHNV and CDR2 YYDKDF (reference sequence).

The CDR3 sequence is CASSSISTGTNEKLFF. CDR3 bases: TGTGCCAGCAGCTCCATATCGACAGGGACTAATGAAAAACTGTTTTTT. The chain carries TRBV7-3 and TRBJ1-4; 7 bases match TRBD1. The V gene's germline CDR1 is SGHTA and CDR2 FQGTGA. V gave up 4 bases and J gave up 2 bases; unmatched junction bases: 7. The CDR3 contains 16 residues.

V and J are TRBV5-4 and TRBJ1-1; D gene uncertain. The CDR3 covers 13 residues. The V end lost 3 bases, the J end lost 4 bases, and 10 bases lay between the germline ends. The germline V gene encodes CDR1 SGHNT and CDR2 YYREEE (reference sequence). DNA for the CDR3: TGTGCCAGCAGCTCGCAGGCATTCACTGAAGCTTTCTTT. This encodes CASSSQAFTEAFF.

The chain links TRBV7-8 to TRBJ2-7, with D possibly TRBD1 on 5 matching bases. Germline CDR1 is SGHVS and CDR2 is FQNEAQ. The V and J ends lost 5 bases and 0 bases respectively, with 11 bases between them. The CDR3 has 14 amino acids. This CDR3 is CASSPRTNSYEQYF. The DNA of the CDR3 is TGTGCCAGCAGCCCCAGGACAAACTCCTACGAGCAGTACTTC. Variable domain in full (rest from reference TRBV7-8 and TRBJ2-7): GAGVSQSPRYKVAKRGQDVALRCDPISGHVSLFWYQQALGQGPEFLTYFQNEAQLDKSGLPSDRFFAERPEGSVSTLKIQRTQQEDSAVYLCASSPRTNSYEQYFGPGTRLTVT.

This rearrangement joins TRBV7-9 to TRBJ1-5; 8 positions agree with TRBD1. CDR1 is SEHNR and CDR2 is FQNEAQ in the germline V gene (reference sequence). The CDR3 totals 17 residues. The V gene end was trimmed by 1 base and the J gene end by 7 bases; junction bases not matched to a gene: 12. The CDR3 coding sequence is TGTGCCAGCAGCTTAGTGGGGGGCCAGGGGGCGTTACAGCCCCAGCATTTT. Translating it yields CASSLVGGQGALQPQHF.

The V and J genes are TRBV6-5 and TRBJ2-2; TRBD1 matches at 7 bases. Germline-derived CDR1 and CDR2 are MNHEY and SVGAGI. Losses at the gene ends were 2 bases for V and 4 bases for J; bases not matched to a gene: 4. The CDR3 is 15 amino acids. The CDR3 protein is CASSYRGLGTGELFF. The CDR3 DNA sequence: TGTGCCAGCAGTTACAGGGGGCTTGGCACCGGGGAGCTGTTTTTT.

The chain combines TRBV4-3 with TRBJ2-7, with 8 bases identical to TRBD1. The CDR3 spans 16 residues. Germline trimming cut 4 bases from V and 0 bases from J; bases unmatched to any gene: 8. Germline CDR1 is LGHNA and CDR2 is YSLEER. CDR3 coding DNA: TGCGCCAGCAGCCGGGCGGACAGGGACAGCTCCTACGAGCAGTACTTC. It specifies CASSRADRDSSYEQYF.

V and J are TRBV7-9 and TRBJ1-1; tentatively, D is TRBD1 (6 bases). V was shortened by 8 bases and J by 1 base, with 8 bases between the two germline ends. This CDR3 has 12 amino acids. Germline CDR1 and CDR2: SEHNR and FQNEAQ (reference sequence). The chain's CDR3 is CASGGRNTEAFF. CDR3 bases: TGTGCCAGCGGGGGCCGGAACACTGAAGCTTTCTTT.

This chain joins TRBV30 and TRBJ2-2; TRBD2 aligns across 8 bases. Germline V lookup: CDR1 GTSNPN, CDR2 SVGIG (reference sequence). The CDR3 spans 17 residues. The ends lost 0 bases at V and 4 bases at J; junction bases unmatched: 10. CDR3 residues: CAWSVLGGVPGTGELFF. For the CDR3, the DNA is TGTGCCTGGAGTGTCCTCGGGGGGGTACCGGGCACCGGGGAGCTGTTTTTT.

This CDR3 reads CASSMVWGLRKGYTF. The CDR3 coding sequence is TGTGCCAGTAGTATGGTTTGGGGACTCAGGAAGGGCTACACCTTC. The genes are TRBV19 and TRBJ1-2; tentative D call: TRBD1 (5 bases). The V gene's germline CDR1 is LNHDA and CDR2 SQIVND (reference sequence). The CDR3 spans 15 residues. The germline V and J ends were trimmed by 3 bases and 8 bases, with 19 bases remaining between them.

This chain joins TRBV19 and TRBJ1-2, with D perhaps matching TRBD1 (6 bases). The CDR3 runs 13 residues. V was trimmed by 3 bases and J by 8 bases, leaving 13 bases between them. Germline lookup yields CDR1 LNHDA and CDR2 SQIVND (reference sequence). This chain's CDR3 is CASSMYQGSGYTF. In DNA form, the CDR3 reads TGTGCCAGTAGTATGTACCAGGGGAGCGGCTACACCTTC.

The genes are TRBV5-1 and TRBJ2-1; possibly TRBD1 for D (5 bases). V was clipped by 3 bases and J by 0 bases, with 16 bases between them. Germline V gene lookup returns CDR1 SGHRS and CDR2 YFSETQ. The CDR3 contains 17 residues. Written as DNA, the CDR3 is TGCGCCAGCAGCTGGCATCGTGACAGCAGCTCCTACAATGAGCAGTTCTTC. It codes for CASSWHRDSSSYNEQFF.

This clone was found once. The rearrangement links TRBV7-9 to TRBJ2-1; 8 bases agree with TRBD1. Germline lookup yields CDR1 SEHNR and CDR2 FQNEAQ (reference sequence). The CDR3 runs 16 residues. V lost 1 base to trimming and J lost 8 bases; unmatched junction nucleotides: 10. CDR3 amino acids: CASSLGDRGLEDEQFF. The CDR3 DNA reads as TGTGCCAGCAGCTTAGGAGACAGGGGCCTTGAGGATGAGCAGTTCTTC.

For the CDR3, the DNA is TGTGCCAGCAGGGAGAACCAGGGTCTGGGGTCACCCCTCCACTTT. Its protein is CASRENQGLGSPLHF. The rearrangement joins TRBV6-5 to TRBJ1-6; possible D gene TRBD1, 5 bases. V was trimmed by 6 bases and J by 10 bases, leaving 19 bases between them. From germline, CDR1 is MNHEY and CDR2 SVGAGI. This CDR3 contains 15 residues.

V gene TRBV7-9 combines with J gene TRBJ1-1; 9 nucleotides agree with TRBD1. The CDR3 has 13 residues. J gave up 6 bases and V 4 bases, and 3 bases lay outside the gene matches. CDR1 is SEHNR and CDR2 is FQNEAQ in the germline V gene (reference sequence). The CDR3 is CASSWGQGSEAFF. CDR3 nucleotide sequence: TGTGCCAGCAGCTGGGGACAGGGCTCTGAAGCTTTCTTT.